Listed below are T cell receptor beta chains from one sample, sequenced in a study of blood T cell repertoires in COVID-19. The assay was immunoSEQ multiplex PCR, and TCRdb's table has in-frame clones only and misses some. This sample has fewer than 150,000 clones, with approximately 80% found just once. Material: peripheral blood. These TCRs come from a woman of 80 years or more in a cohort sampled during active or convalescent COVID-19. Each CDR3 is given with its conserved first and last residue. The D gene is left open where the match is weak. A row's size may be missing; if present it is once, few, many or a size class.

TRBV27	NA	NA	TRBJ1-5	TGTGCCAGCAGTTCCCGGGGGGGCAATCAGCCCCAGCATTTT	CASSSRGGNQPQHF
TRBV11-3	NA	NA	TRBJ2-3	TGTGCCAGTGCCTCAGGTCGGCTCACAGATACGCAGTATTTT	CASASGRLTDTQYF
TRBV7-8	NA	NA	TRBJ1-6	TGTGCCAGCAGCCTTAATAATTCACCCCTCCACTTT	CASSLNNSPLHF
TRBV18	NA	NA	TRBJ1-1	TGTGCCAGCTCGACAGCCCTTCCTTCTGAAGCTTTCTTT	CASSTALPSEAFF
TRBV3-1/TRBV3-2	NA	NA	TRBJ1-2	TGTGCCAGCAGCTTCAGGGAAGACTATGGCTACACCTTC	CASSFREDYGYTF
TRBV7-2	NA	NA	TRBJ1-2	TGTGCCAGCAGCTCAACCAACAGGGCCCTTAACTATGGCTACACCTTC	CASSSTNRALNYGYTF
TRBV6-1	NA	NA	TRBJ2-7	TGTGCCAGCAGTGAAAGGGAGGTATCCCTAGCTGGGGAGCAGTACTTC	CASSEREVSLAGEQYF
TRBV30	NA	NA	TRBJ1-4	TGTGCCTGGGATAAAGGGGAGGGGGTAAAACTGTTTTTT	CAWDKGEGVKLFF
TRBV5-6	NA	TRBD1	TRBJ1-5	TGTGCCAGCAGCTACCGACAGGGGGCGAGCAATCAGCCCCAGCATTTT	CASSYRQGASNQPQHF
TRBV11-2	NA	NA	TRBJ1-2	TGTGCCAGCAGCCGTTGGACTTATCAAGAGGGCTACACCTTC	CASSRWTYQEGYTF
TRBV18	NA	NA	TRBJ1-1	TGTGCCAGCTCACCTGGACTCTTGAACACTGAAGCTTTCTTT	CASSPGLLNTEAFF
TRBV18	NA	NA	TRBJ2-5	TGTGCCAGCTCACCCCGGGGGAGTAGCCAAGAGACCCAGTACTTC	CASSPRGSSQETQYF
TRBV7-8	NA	TRBD2	TRBJ2-7	TGTGCCAGCAGCCCAAGCGGGGGGCGACCGTACGAGCAGTACTTC	CASSPSGGRPYEQYF
TRBV6-5	NA	NA	TRBJ1-2	TGTGCCAGCACTGCGGAGGGGTCTTGGTATGGCTACACCTTC	CASTAEGSWYGYTF
TRBV18	NA	NA	TRBJ1-1	TGTGCCAGCTCAGTGCAGGGGACGAACACTGAAGCTTTCTTT	CASSVQGTNTEAFF
TRBV15	many	TRBD2	TRBJ2-1	TGTGCCACCAGCAGAGATGGCGGGGGTCGCTCCTACAATGAGCAGTTCTTC	CATSRDGGGRSYNEQFF
TRBV30	NA	TRBD1	TRBJ1-2	TGTGCCTGGAGTCAACCGGACAGGGTAAATGGCTACACCTTC	CAWSQPDRVNGYTF